The following is a T cell receptor beta chain sequence with its context. No cognate antigen has been identified for it. No much larger clonotype is one base removed from it; base qualities were not supplied. Ends trimmed: V by 3 bases, J by 4 bases; bases unmatched to a gene: 0. From cysteine to phenylalanine, the CDR3 is 13 amino acids long. Only the CDR3 DNA stays, 39 bases, in frame from base 1. From the germline V gene, CDR1 is SGHRS and CDR2 is YFSETQ. TCRbeta CDR3 regions were amplified from genomic DNA using the immunoSEQ Assay, a bias-controlled multiplex PCR. Regarding the original processing steps: The number of nucleated cells in each sample was estimated by amplification of reference gene primers within the assay. Sequence reads were collapsed and filtered to measure the absolute abundance of every unique TCRbeta CDR3 rearrangement. For each sample, productive Simpson clonality was calculated as the square root of Simpson's diversity index across productive rearrangements. This immuneACCESS table, as held by TCRdb, lists in-frame sequences with V and J called but not all clones. Of the missing ones, under half trace to an unresolved V gene in checked studies; the others have no known cause. Clone size and the V and J calls come from that table; the DNA yielded D and trimming. The sample table records approximately 300,000 clones; around 92% of these occur just once. The top ten clonotypes cover under 7.5% of the sample.

This entry comes from a study of blood T cell repertoires in COVID-19 (dated by TCRdb to the early 2020s). General notes on the study: Samples covering the acute and convalescent phases of COVID-19 were provided by collaborators in the United States, Italy and Spain. A freely available public database, intended as a resource for researchers studying the immune response to SARS-CoV-2, is where the repertoires were released. The material from the prospective study consisted of cDNA or gDNA derived from T cells, B-cell-depleted T cells, or PBMCs. Sample metadata almost always included a de-identified subject ID, COVID-19 status, age in years and sex. Where HLA class I and class II types were available, the types were taken from metadata supplied by the sample provider, not from assay-based typing. The dataset comprised deeply sampled blood TCRbeta repertoires from subjects exposed to, actively infected with, or recovered from COVID-19. The samples were drawn from the first 160 participants of the ongoing ImmuneRACE study and from more than 1,000 subjects provided by 6 global collaborators.

Another Seattle source contributed samples from volunteer blood donors who had recovered from COVID-19. The collaborating institutions used their own protocols to collect whole blood in K2EDTA tubes. For TCRbeta analysis, collaborators shipped samples in one of three forms: frozen whole blood, isolated PBMCs, or DNA extracted from either of those sample types. The full study reports these points: The quantity of clinical and demographic metadata differed by source and by participant and was supplied without curation.

Recombination joined TRBV5-1 with TRBJ2-5; the junction holds 10 bases that match TRBD1. This clonotype was obtained from a man between 18 and 35 years old who had recovered from COVID-19. Sequenced material: peripheral blood. In nucleotides, the sequence is TGCGCCAGCAGCTGGGACAGGGGAGAGACCCAGTACTTC. The translation is CASSWDRGETQYF.